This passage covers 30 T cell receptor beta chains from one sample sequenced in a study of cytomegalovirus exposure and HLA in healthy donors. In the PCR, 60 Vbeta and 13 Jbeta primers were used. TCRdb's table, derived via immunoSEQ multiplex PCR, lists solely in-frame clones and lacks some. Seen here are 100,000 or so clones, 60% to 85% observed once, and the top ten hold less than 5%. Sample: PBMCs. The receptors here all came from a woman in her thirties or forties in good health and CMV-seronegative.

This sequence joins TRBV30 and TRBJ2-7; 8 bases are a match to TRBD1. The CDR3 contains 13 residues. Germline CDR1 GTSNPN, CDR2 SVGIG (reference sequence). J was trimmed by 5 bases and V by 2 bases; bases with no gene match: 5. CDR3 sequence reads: CAWSRGTGDEQYF. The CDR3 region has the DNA TGTGCCTGGAGTAGAGGGACAGGCGACGAGCAGTACTTC. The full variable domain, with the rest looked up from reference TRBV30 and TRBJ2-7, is SQTIHQWPATLVQPVGSPLSLECTVEGTSNPNLYWYRQAAGRGLQLLFYSVGIGQISSEVPQNLSASRPQDRQFILSSKKLLLSDSGFYLCAWSRGTGDEQYFGPGTRLTVT.

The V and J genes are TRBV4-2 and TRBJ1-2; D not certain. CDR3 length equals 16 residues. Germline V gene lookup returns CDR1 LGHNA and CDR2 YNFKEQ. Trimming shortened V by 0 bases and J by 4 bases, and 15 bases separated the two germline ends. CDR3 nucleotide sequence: TGTGCCAGCAGCCAAGATCTCCGGGAGACGGGCTATGGCTACACCTTC. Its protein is CASSQDLRETGYGYTF.

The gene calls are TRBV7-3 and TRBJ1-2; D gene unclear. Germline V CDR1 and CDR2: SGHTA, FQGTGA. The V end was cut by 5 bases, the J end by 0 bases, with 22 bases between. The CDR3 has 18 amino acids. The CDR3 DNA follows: TGTGCCAGCAGCGCCAGTGGGTTGGAGGCTGACTCTAACTATGGCTACACCTTC. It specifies CASSASGLEADSNYGYTF. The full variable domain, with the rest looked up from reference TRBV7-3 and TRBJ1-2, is GAGVSQTPSNKVTEKGKYVELRCDPISGHTALYWYRQSLGQGPEFLIYFQGTGAADDSGLPNDRFFAVRPEGSVSTLKIQRTERGDSAVYLCASSASGLEADSNYGYTFGSGTRLTVV.

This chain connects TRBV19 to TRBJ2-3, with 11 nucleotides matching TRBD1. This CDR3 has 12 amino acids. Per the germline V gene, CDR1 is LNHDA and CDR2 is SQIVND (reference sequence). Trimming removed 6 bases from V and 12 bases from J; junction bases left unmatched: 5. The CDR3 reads CASSTGQGGQYF. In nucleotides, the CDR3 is TGTGCCAGTAGCACGGGACAGGGGGGACAGTATTTT.

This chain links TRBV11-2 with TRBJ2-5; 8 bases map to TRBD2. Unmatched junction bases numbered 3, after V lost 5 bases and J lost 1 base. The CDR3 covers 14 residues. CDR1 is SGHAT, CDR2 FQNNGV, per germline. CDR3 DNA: TGTGCCAGCAGCCTCGGGGGGGCCCAAGAGACCCAGTACTTC. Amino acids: CASSLGGAQETQYF.

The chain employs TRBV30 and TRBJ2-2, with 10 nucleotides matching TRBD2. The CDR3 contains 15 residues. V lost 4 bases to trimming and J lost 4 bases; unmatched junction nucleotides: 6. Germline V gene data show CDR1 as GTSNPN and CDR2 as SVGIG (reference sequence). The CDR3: CAWNPSGRFTGELFF. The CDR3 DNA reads TGTGCCTGGAACCCTAGCGGGAGATTCACCGGGGAGCTGTTTTTT.

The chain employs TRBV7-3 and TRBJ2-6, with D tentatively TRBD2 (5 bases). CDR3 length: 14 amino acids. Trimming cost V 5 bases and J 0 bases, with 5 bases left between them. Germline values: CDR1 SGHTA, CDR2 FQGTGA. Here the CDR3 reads CASSGSSGANVLTF. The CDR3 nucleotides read TGTGCCAGCAGCGGGAGCTCTGGGGCCAACGTCCTGACTTTC.

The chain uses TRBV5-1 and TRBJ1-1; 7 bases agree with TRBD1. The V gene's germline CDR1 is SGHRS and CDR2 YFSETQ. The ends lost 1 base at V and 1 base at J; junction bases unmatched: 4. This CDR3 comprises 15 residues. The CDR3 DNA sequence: TGCGCCAGCAGCTTGAGGGACAGCTCGAACACTGAAGCTTTCTTT. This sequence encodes CASSLRDSSNTEAFF.

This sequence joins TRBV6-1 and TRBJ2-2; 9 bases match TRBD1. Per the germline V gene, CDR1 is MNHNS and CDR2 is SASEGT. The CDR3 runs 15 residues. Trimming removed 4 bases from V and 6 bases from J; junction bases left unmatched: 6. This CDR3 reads CASSVPTGGAGELFF. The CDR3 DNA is TGTGCCAGCAGTGTACCGACAGGGGGTGCCGGGGAGCTGTTTTTT.

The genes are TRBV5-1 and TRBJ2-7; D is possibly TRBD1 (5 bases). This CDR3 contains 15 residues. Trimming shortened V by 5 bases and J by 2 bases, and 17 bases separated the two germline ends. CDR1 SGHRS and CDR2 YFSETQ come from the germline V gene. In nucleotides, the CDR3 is TGCGCCAGCAGACATTATCAGGGTCCGACCTACGAGCAGTACTTC. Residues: CASRHYQGPTYEQYF.

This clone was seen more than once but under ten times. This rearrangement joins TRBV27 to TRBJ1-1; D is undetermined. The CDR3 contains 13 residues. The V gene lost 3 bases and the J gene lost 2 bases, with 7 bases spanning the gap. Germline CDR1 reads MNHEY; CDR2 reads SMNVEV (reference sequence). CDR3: CASSLEDNTEAFF. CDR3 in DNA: TGTGCCAGCAGTTTGGAGGATAACACTGAAGCTTTCTTT.

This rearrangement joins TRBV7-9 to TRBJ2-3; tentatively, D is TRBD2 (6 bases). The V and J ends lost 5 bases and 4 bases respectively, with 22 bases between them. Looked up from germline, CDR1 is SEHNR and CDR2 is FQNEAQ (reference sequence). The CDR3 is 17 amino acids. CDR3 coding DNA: TGTGCCAGCAGCCCAGTGGAGGGACTCAGATATGCAGATACGCAGTATTTT. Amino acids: CASSPVEGLRYADTQYF. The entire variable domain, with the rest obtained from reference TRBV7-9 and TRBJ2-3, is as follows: DTGVSQNPRHKITKRGQNVTFRCDPISEHNRLYWYRQTLGQGPEFLTYFQNEAQLEKSRLLSDRFSAERPKGSFSTLEIQRTEQGDSAMYLCASSPVEGLRYADTQYFGPGTRLTVL.

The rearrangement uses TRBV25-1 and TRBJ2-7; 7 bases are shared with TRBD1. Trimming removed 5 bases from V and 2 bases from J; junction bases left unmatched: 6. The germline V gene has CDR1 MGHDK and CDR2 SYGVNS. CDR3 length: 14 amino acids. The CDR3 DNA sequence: TGTGCCAGCAGTAACCGGGACAGCGCCTACGAGCAGTACTTC. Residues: CASSNRDSAYEQYF.

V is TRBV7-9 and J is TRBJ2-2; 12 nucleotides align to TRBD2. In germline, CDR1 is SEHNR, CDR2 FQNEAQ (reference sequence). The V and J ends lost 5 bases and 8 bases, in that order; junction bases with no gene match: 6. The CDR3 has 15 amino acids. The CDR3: CASSQGLAGKGELFF. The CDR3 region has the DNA TGTGCCAGCAGCCAAGGACTAGCGGGGAAGGGGGAGCTGTTTTTT.

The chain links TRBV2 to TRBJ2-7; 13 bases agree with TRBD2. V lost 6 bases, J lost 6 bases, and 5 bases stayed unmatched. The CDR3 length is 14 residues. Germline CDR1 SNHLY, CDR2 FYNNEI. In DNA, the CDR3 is TGTGCCAGCAGAAGGACTAGCGGGGGATCCGAGCAGTACTTC. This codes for CASRRTSGGSEQYF. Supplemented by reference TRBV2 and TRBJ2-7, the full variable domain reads EPEVTQTPSHQVTQMGQEVILRCVPISNHLYFYWYRQILGQKVEFLVSFYNNEISEKSEIFDDQFSVERPDGSNFTLKIRSTKLEDSAMYFCASRRTSGGSEQYFGPGTRLTVT.

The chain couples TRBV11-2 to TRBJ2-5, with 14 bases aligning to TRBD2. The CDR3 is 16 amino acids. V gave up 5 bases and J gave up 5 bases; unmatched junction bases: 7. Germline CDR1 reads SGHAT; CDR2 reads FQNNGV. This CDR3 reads CASSPGLAGGGETQYF. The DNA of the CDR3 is TGTGCCAGCAGCCCTGGACTAGCGGGGGGCGGGGAGACCCAGTACTTC.

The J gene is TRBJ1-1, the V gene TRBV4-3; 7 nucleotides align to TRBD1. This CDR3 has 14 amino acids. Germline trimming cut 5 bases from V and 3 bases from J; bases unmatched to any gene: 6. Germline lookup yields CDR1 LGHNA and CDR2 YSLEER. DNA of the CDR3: TGCGCCAGCAGCAGGTCAGGGGGGCACACTGAAGCTTTCTTT. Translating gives CASSRSGGHTEAFF.

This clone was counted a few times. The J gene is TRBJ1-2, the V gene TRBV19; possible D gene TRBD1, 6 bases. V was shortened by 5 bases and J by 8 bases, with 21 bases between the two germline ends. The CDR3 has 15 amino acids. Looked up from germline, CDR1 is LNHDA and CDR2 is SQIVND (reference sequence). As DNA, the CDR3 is TGTGCCAGTAGTCGAGAGCAGGGGATAATAGGAGGCTACACCTTC. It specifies CASSREQGIIGGYTF.

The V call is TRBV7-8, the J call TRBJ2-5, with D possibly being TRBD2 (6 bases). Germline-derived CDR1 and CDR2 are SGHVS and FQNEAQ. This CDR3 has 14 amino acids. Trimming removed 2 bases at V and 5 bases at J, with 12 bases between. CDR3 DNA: TGTGCCAGCAGCTTATGGGTGGGGAGGGAGACCCAGTACTTC. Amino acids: CASSLWVGRETQYF.

Here the CDR3 DNA reads TGTGCCATCAGTGTAGGGGGGGGAGAGAGTCAGCCCCAGCATTTT. This encodes CAISVGGGESQPQHF. The chain carries TRBV10-3 and TRBJ1-5, with TRBD1 as a possible D gene (6 bases). The CDR3 consists of 15 residues. Germline V gives CDR1 ENHRY, CDR2 SYGVKD. The V gene lost 4 bases and the J gene lost 6 bases, with 16 bases spanning the gap.

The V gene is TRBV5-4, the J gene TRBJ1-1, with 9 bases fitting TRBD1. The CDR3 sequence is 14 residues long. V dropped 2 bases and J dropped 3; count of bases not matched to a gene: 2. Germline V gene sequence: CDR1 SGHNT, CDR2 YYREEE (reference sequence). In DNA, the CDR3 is TGTGCCAGCAGCTTCTGGACAGGGGACACTGAAGCTTTCTTT. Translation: CASSFWTGDTEAFF.

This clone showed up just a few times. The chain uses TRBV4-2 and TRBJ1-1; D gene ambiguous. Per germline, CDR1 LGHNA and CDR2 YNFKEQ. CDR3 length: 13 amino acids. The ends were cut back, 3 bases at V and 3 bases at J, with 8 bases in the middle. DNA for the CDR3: TGTGCCAGCAGCCACGGGGAGGACACTGAAGCTTTCTTT. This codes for CASSHGEDTEAFF.

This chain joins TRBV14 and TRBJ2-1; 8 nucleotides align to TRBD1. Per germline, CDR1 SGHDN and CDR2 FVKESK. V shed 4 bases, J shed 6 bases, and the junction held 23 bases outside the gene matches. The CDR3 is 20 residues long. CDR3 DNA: TGTGCCAGCAGCCTCGGGTCTGGGCAGGGGGCAGATTTCTTGGGCAATGAGCAGTTCTTC. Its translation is CASSLGSGQGADFLGNEQFF. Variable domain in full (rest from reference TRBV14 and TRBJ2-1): EAGVTQFPSHSVIEKGQTVTLRCDPISGHDNLYWYRRVMGKEIKFLLHFVKESKQDESGMPNNRFLAERTGGTYSTLKVQPAELEDSGVYFCASSLGSGQGADFLGNEQFFGPGTRLTVL.

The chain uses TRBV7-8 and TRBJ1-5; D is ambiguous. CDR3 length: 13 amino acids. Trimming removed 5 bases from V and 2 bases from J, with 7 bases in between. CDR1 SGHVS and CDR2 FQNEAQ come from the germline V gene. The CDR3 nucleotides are TGTGCCAGCAGCCGTTTTGGCAATCAGCCCCAGCATTTT. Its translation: CASSRFGNQPQHF.

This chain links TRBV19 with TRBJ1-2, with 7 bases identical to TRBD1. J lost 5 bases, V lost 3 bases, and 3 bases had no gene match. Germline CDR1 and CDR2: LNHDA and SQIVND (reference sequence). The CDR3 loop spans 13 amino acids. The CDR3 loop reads CASSIQGQYGYTF. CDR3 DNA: TGTGCCAGTAGTATTCAGGGACAGTATGGCTACACCTTC.

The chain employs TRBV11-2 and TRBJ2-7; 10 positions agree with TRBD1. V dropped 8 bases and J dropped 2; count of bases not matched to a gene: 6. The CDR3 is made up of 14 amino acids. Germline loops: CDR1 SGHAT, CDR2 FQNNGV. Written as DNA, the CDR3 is TGTGCCAGCCTCGGGACAGGGGCGACCTACGAGCAGTACTTC. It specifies CASLGTGATYEQYF.

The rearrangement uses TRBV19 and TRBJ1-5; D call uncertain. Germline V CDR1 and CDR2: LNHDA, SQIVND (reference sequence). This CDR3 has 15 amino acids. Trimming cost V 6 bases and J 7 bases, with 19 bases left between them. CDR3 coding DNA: TGTGCCAGTAGCCCGTCCGGGAGGGAGACGCAGCCCCAGCATTTT. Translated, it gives CASSPSGRETQPQHF.

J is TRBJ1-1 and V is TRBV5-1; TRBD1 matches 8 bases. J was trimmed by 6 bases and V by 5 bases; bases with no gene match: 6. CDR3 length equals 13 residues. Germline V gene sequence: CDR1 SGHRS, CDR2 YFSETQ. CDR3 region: CASSLTGDAEAFF. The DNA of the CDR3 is TGCGCCAGCAGTCTGACAGGGGACGCTGAAGCTTTCTTT.

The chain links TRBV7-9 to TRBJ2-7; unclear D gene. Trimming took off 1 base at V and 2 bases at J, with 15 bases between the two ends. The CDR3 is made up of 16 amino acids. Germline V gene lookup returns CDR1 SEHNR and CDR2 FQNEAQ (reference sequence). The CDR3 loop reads CASSLELIESTYEQYF. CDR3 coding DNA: TGTGCCAGCAGCTTAGAACTGATAGAAAGCACCTACGAGCAGTACTTC.

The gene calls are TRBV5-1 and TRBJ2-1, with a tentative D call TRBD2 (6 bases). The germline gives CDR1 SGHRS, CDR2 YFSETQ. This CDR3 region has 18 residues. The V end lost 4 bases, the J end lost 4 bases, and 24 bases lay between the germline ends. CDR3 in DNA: TGCGCCAGCAGCGGGGGACTGGGGATCGGGGGAGAATACAATGAGCAGTTCTTC. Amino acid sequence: CASSGGLGIGGEYNEQFF.